A selection of T cell receptor beta chains follows, all from one sample in a study of blood T cells in healthy people across ages. In TCRdb, the 5' RACE reads were re-called with MiXCR into one record per CDR3 protein. The table lists roughly 720,000 distinct CDR3 sequences, about 55% of them singletons. Sequencing was performed on blood. The receptors here all came from a man at least 80 years old in good health. The CDR3 runs from the conserved cysteine through the conserved F or W. A D gene is named only where the DNA matches it firmly. Some rows have no size entry. The others give once, few or many, or a class for an expanded clone.

j_call | v_call | d_call | clone_size | cdr3_aa | cdr3_nt
TRBJ2-7 | TRBV7-8 | TRBD1 | once | CASSSTGFRTYEQYF | TGTGCCAGCAGCTCGACAGGGTTTCGAACCTACGAGCAGTACTTC
TRBJ2-1 | TRBV5-1 | TRBD2 | few | CASRLLAGGLDEQFF | TGCGCCAGCAGGTTACTAGCGGGAGGGCTCGATGAGCAGTTCTTC
TRBJ2-7 | TRBV5-1 | TRBD2 | . | CASSLESAGGEQYF | TGCGCCAGCAGCTTGGAATCGGCGGGAGGCGAGCAGTACTTC
TRBJ1-3 | TRBV27 | . | . | CASSLGPGSSGNTIYF | TGTGCCAGCAGTTTAGGGCCAGGGAGCTCTGGAAACACCATATATTTT
TRBJ2-1 | TRBV12-3/TRBV12-4 | TRBD1 | . | CASSLEGPGTGNNEQFF | TGTGCCAGCAGCCTAGAGGGCCCCGGGACAGGGAACAATGAGCAGTTCTTC
TRBJ1-1 | TRBV29-1 | TRBD1 | . | CSAPGTGAMNTEAFF | TGCAGCGCCCCAGGGACAGGGGCAATGAACACTGAAGCTTTCTTT
TRBJ1-2 | TRBV11-2 | . | few | CASSLRTVNYGYTF | TGTGCCAGCAGCCTCAGGACAGTTAACTATGGCTACACCTTC
TRBJ2-7 | TRBV4-1 | . | . | CASSQDMGLEGEQYF | TGCGCCAGCAGCCAAGATATGGGACTCGAAGGGGAGCAGTACTTC
TRBJ1-2 | TRBV5-5 | . | . | CASSLAARGYTF | TGTGCCAGCAGCTTGGCCGCTCGGGGCTACACCTTC
TRBJ2-7 | TRBV6-5 | . | few | CASSSRYSYEQYF | TGTGCCAGCAGTTCTCGATACTCCTACGAGCAGTACTTC
TRBJ2-5 | TRBV7-6 | . | . | CASSPRGVRGPKETQYF | TGTGCCAGCAGCCCCCGGGGAGTAAGGGGCCCAAAAGAGACCCAGTACTTC
TRBJ2-1 | TRBV6-5 | . | . | CASSSRTSASYNERFF | TGTGCCAGCAGTTCCCGGACGTCAGCGTCCTACAATGAGCGGTTCTTC
TRBJ2-3 | TRBV5-1 | . | . | CASSLGFTDTQYF | TGCGCCAGCAGCTTAGGTTTCACAGATACGCAGTATTTT
TRBJ2-6 | TRBV7-3 | . | . | CASSLTVGQSGANVLTF | TGTGCCAGCAGCTTAACCGTGGGCCAGTCTGGGGCCAACGTCCTGACTTTC
TRBJ2-1 | TRBV5-1 | TRBD1 | few | CASSLVGQVYNEQFF | TGCGCCAGCAGCTTGGTGGGACAGGTATACAATGAGCAGTTCTTC
TRBJ2-5 | TRBV11-2 | TRBD1 | few | CASSADREETQYF | TGTGCCAGCAGCGCGGACAGGGAAGAGACCCAGTACTTC
TRBJ2-7 | TRBV7-9 | . | . | CASALRLSEQYF | TGTGCCAGCGCCCTACGGTTGTCCGAGCAGTACTTC
TRBJ1-2 | TRBV10-3 | . | . | CAITQGEDYGYTF | TGTGCCATTACGCAGGGAGAGGACTATGGCTACACCTTC
TRBJ1-5 | TRBV28 | . | . | CASTEGGGLQHF | TGTGCCAGCACGGAGGGTGGGGGTCTCCAGCATTTT
TRBJ2-5 | TRBV6-5 | TRBD1 | few | CASSRQDRGPQETQYF | TGTGCCAGCAGCCGACAGGACAGGGGGCCCCAAGAGACCCAGTACTTC
TRBJ2-7 | TRBV7-6 | TRBD2 | few | CASSPTSGKIYEQYF | TGTGCCAGCAGCCCGACTAGCGGGAAGATCTACGAGCAGTACTTC
TRBJ2-5 | TRBV5-1 | TRBD2 | . | CASSLDSGVQETQYF | TGCGCCAGCAGCTTGGATAGCGGGGTCCAAGAGACCCAGTACTTC
TRBJ2-3 | TRBV7-2 | TRBD2 | . | CASSLAPGLAGLTDTQYF | TGTGCCAGCAGCTTAGCCCCGGGACTAGCGGGTCTCACAGATACGCAGTATTTT
TRBJ2-1 | TRBV7-2 | . | . | CASSFAPGEQFF | TGTGCCAGCAGCTTCGCCCCCGGAGAGCAGTTCTTC
TRBJ1-2 | TRBV5-5 | TRBD1 | few | CASSPGTGGHGYTF | TGTGCCAGCAGCCCGGGGACAGGGGGCCATGGCTACACCTTC
TRBJ2-7 | TRBV25-1 | . | . | CASSEYRQDFGYEQYF | TGTGCCAGCAGTGAATACAGGCAGGACTTTGGGTACGAGCAGTACTTC
TRBJ2-1 | TRBV20-1 | . | . | CSARDRSGYYNEQFF | TGCAGTGCTAGAGATAGGAGCGGCTACTACAATGAACAGTTCTTC
TRBJ2-2 | TRBV20-1 | TRBD1 | few | CSAPGTGDRGTGELFF | TGCAGTGCTCCCGGGACAGGGGACCGTGGCACCGGGGAGCTGTTTTTT
TRBJ2-3 | TRBV5-5 | TRBD1 | . | CASSLKPGTGGADTQYF | TGTGCCAGCAGCTTGAAGCCCGGGACAGGGGGCGCCGATACGCAGTATTTT